Presented here are 18 T cell receptor beta chains from one specimen sequenced in a study of cytomegalovirus exposure and HLA in healthy donors. A multiplex PCR was run with 60 Vbeta primers and 13 Jbeta primers. Profiled with immunoSEQ multiplex PCR; TCRdb holds only in-frame clones, not every one. The table includes some 120,000 clones, roughly 82% detected once. Sequenced input: PBMCs. All receptors come from a man younger than 35 in good health and CMV-seropositive.

In this sample, this clone turned up a few times. This chain connects TRBV28 to TRBJ1-4; D possibly corresponds to TRBD1 (5 bases). Trimming cost V 5 bases and J 4 bases, with 14 bases left between them. The CDR3 runs 15 residues. Germline CDR1 MDHEN, CDR2 SYDVKM. The CDR3: CASSTATEYNEKLFF. CDR3 bases: TGTGCCAGCAGTACAGCGACAGAGTATAATGAAAAACTGTTTTTT.

This chain connects TRBV19 to TRBJ1-2; 7 positions match TRBD1. This CDR3 has 14 amino acids. The V gene's germline CDR1 is LNHDA and CDR2 SQIVND (reference sequence). V shed 6 bases and J 1 base; nucleotides not matched to a gene: 5. CDR3: CASSRTGLNYGYTF. The CDR3 DNA sequence: TGTGCCAGTAGCCGGACAGGTCTTAACTATGGCTACACCTTC.

This chain joins TRBV7-9 and TRBJ2-2; perhaps TRBD2 as D (5 bases). V was cut by 6 bases and J by 3 bases, with 11 bases left in between. The CDR3 totals 14 residues. From germline, CDR1 is SEHNR and CDR2 FQNEAQ (reference sequence). The CDR3: CASSPWGDTGELFF. The DNA of the CDR3 is TGTGCCAGCAGTCCTTGGGGAGACACCGGGGAGCTGTTTTTT.

The genes are TRBV25-1 and TRBJ1-5; 9 nucleotides line up with TRBD1. In germline, CDR1 is MGHDK, CDR2 SYGVNS. V shed 6 bases, J shed 7 bases, and the junction held 7 bases outside the gene matches. The CDR3 length is 14 residues. CDR3 sequence (DNA): TGTGCCAGCAGCTCGACAGGGGGATTGCAGCCCCAGCATTTT. This codes for CASSSTGGLQPQHF.

V is TRBV23-1 and J is TRBJ1-1, with 10 bases lining up with TRBD1. TRBV23-1 is given ORF status, its function remaining uncertain. J was trimmed by 3 bases and V by 1 base; bases with no gene match: 5. CDR3 length equals 16 residues. Here the CDR3 reads CASSQFGTGVDTEAFF. The CDR3 bases are TGCGCCAGCAGTCAATTTGGGACAGGGGTGGACACTGAAGCTTTCTTT.

This chain connects TRBV28 to TRBJ1-1, with D unclear. Trimming removed 5 bases from V and 1 base from J, with 14 bases in between. The CDR3 sequence is 15 residues long. The germline gives CDR1 MDHEN, CDR2 SYDVKM. The CDR3, as DNA: TGTGCCAGCAGTGTACCTCAGGTTGCGAACACTGAAGCTTTCTTT. Protein product: CASSVPQVANTEAFF. The full variable domain, in which reference TRBV28 and TRBJ1-1 provide the parts outside the CDR3, is DVKVTQSSRYLVKRTGEKVFLECVQDMDHENMFWYRQDPGLGLRLIYFSYDVKMKEKGDIPEGYSVSREKKERFSLILESASTNQTSMYLCASSVPQVANTEAFFGQGTRLTVV.

As to this clone: The junction departs from the called germline gene at one end, perhaps through a read error. V is TRBV28 and J is TRBJ1-1; D is perhaps TRBD1 (5 bases). This CDR3 comprises 12 residues. The germline V gene encodes CDR1 MDHEN and CDR2 SYDVKM. The DNA for the CDR3 is TGTGCCAGCAGTTTCGGGGGGTCTGAGGCTTTCTTT. It is translated as CASSFGGSEAFF.

This clone occurred a few times. The junction and the germline gene differ at one end; a read error may be behind it. This chain links TRBV7-7 with TRBJ2-1, with D perhaps TRBD1 or TRBD2 (5 bases each). CDR1 and CDR2 from the germline V gene are SSHAT and FNYEAQ (reference sequence). This CDR3 is built from 13 residues. The CDR3 nucleotides are TGTGCTAGCAGCTTAGCGTCAGGGAATGAGCAGTTCTTC. Its protein product is CASSLASGNEQFF. Using reference TRBV7-7 and TRBJ2-1 for the parts outside the CDR3, the full variable domain is GAGVSQSPRYKVTKRGQDVTLRCDPISSHATLYWYQQALGQGPEFLTYFNYEAQPDKSGLPSDRFSAERPEGSISTLTIQRTEQRDSAMYRCASSLASGNEQFFGPGTRLTVL.

V and J are TRBV7-9 and TRBJ1-2; D is possibly TRBD1 (5 bases). The ends were cut back, 4 bases at V and 8 bases at J, with 14 bases in the middle. The CDR3 spans 13 residues. Germline V gene sequence: CDR1 SEHNR, CDR2 FQNEAQ (reference sequence). The CDR3 sequence: CASSSAGGVGYTF. The CDR3 DNA reads as TGTGCCAGCAGCTCGGCCGGGGGTGTGGGCTACACCTTC. Supplemented by reference TRBV7-9 and TRBJ1-2, the full variable domain reads DTGVSQNPRHKITKRGQNVTFRCDPISEHNRLYWYRQTLGQGPEFLTYFQNEAQLEKSRLLSDRFSAERPKGSFSTLEIQRTEQGDSAMYLCASSSAGGVGYTFGSGTRLTVV.

The chain joins TRBV5-3 to TRBJ2-7; D gene uncertain. TRBV5-3 is classed as an ORF, of uncertain function. The V gene lost 10 bases and the J gene lost 7 bases, with 9 bases spanning the gap. The CDR3 has 9 residues. DNA for the CDR3: TGTGCCGGTTCTCGGGAGCAGTACTTC. It codes for CAGSREQYF.

To note about this clone: The sample carries other DNA sequences with the same CDR3. This chain links TRBV5-1 with TRBJ1-5; tentative D call: TRBD1 (6 bases). This CDR3 has 13 residues. Trimming stripped 4 bases from V and 4 bases from J, with 9 bases between. CDR1 and CDR2 (germline): SGHRS, YFSETQ. The CDR3: CASSLQGNQPQHF. The CDR3 region has the DNA TGCGCCAGCAGCCTGCAGGGGAATCAGCCCCAGCATTTT.

DNA for the CDR3: TGTGCCAGCAGTTCCATAGGGGGGGAGGATGGCTACACCTTC. Protein product: CASSSIGGEDGYTF. The chain combines TRBV27 with TRBJ1-2; possibly TRBD1 for D (6 bases). This CDR3 spans 14 amino acids. Germline CDR1 reads MNHEY; CDR2 reads SMNVEV (reference sequence). V was shortened by 4 bases and J by 6 bases, with 15 bases between the two germline ends.

The genes are TRBV11-3 and TRBJ2-2, with TRBD2 matching 16 bases. This CDR3 contains 18 residues. Germline CDR1 SGHNT, CDR2 YENEEA. V was pared by 4 bases and J by 6 bases, with 8 bases of the junction left unmatched. The DNA for the CDR3 is TGTGCCAGCAGCTCCCGGGGACTAGCGGGAGGGCCCCCCGGGGAGCTGTTTTTT. As protein: CASSSRGLAGGPPGELFF.

For this clone: One junction end disagrees with the germline gene, perhaps due to a read error. The rearrangement links TRBV29-1 to TRBJ2-4; a weak D match, TRBD1 (5 bases). Per the germline V gene, CDR1 is SQVTM and CDR2 is ANQGSEA. This CDR3 is built from 15 residues. The CDR3, as DNA: TGCAGCGCAGTCGGACAACCCTTAGCCAAAAACAGTCAGTACTTC. This codes for CSAVGQPLAKNSQYF.

V is TRBV5-1 and J is TRBJ2-5; tentatively, D is TRBD1 (6 bases). CDR1 and CDR2 (germline): SGHRS, YFSETQ. Between the trimmed V and J ends, which lost 3 bases and 1 base, there was a span of 13 bases. This CDR3 spans 15 amino acids. The DNA for the CDR3 is TGCGCCAGCAGCTCCCCCGGACAGACCCAAGAGACCCAGTACTTC. This encodes CASSSPGQTQETQYF.

The chain recombines TRBV30 with TRBJ1-5, with TRBD1 identical over 9 bases. The CDR3 is 14 amino acids. Germline values: CDR1 GTSNPN, CDR2 SVGIG (reference sequence). The junction had 10 bases not matched to a gene; V was cut back by 2 bases and J by 11 bases. CDR3 in DNA: TGTGCCTGGAGTAGGGACAGGGAGTACTCGACCCAGCATTTT. Protein sequence: CAWSRDREYSTQHF.

The chain links TRBV27 to TRBJ2-1; tentative D call: TRBD2 (5 bases). Per the germline V gene, CDR1 is MNHEY and CDR2 is SMNVEV (reference sequence). The CDR3 runs to 14 residues. V gave up 4 bases and J gave up 6 bases, with 13 bases separating them. CDR3 DNA sequence: TGTGCCAGCAGTTCGGAGGTATGGGGCAATGAGCAGTTCTTC. Translating it yields CASSSEVWGNEQFF.

CDR3 residues: CASSEDSHSSYEQYF. In DNA, the CDR3 is TGCGCCAGCAGCGAGGACAGCCATAGCTCCTACGAGCAGTACTTC. The chain couples TRBV5-1 to TRBJ2-7, with D possibly TRBD1 on 6 matching bases. The V end lost 4 bases, the J end lost 0 bases, and 14 bases lay between the germline ends. The CDR3 extends over 15 amino acids. Germline V lookup: CDR1 SGHRS, CDR2 YFSETQ.